This T cell receptor beta chain emerged from a study of blood T cell repertoires in COVID-19. At the level of the study: Sample material is recorded as cDNA or gDNA derived from T cells, B-cell-depleted T cells, or PBMCs.

Assay: immunoSEQ multiplex PCR; the TCRdb copy retains only in-frame clones and omits some. The table lists some 70,000 clones, approximately 83% of them singletons. There are 17 residues in the CDR3. Germline CDR1 LNHDA, CDR2 SQIVND (reference sequence). V gave up 8 bases and J gave up 1 base, with 23 bases separating them. Sequenced material: peripheral blood. This sequence was found in a man older than 75 with acute or convalescent COVID-19. This chain connects TRBV19 to TRBJ1-1; D is possibly TRBD1 (5 bases). CDR3 loop: CASFNPGGGLGNTEAFF. Here the CDR3 DNA reads TGTGCCAGTTTTAACCCGGGGGGGGGACTCGGGAACACTGAAGCTTTCTTT.